The 25 T cell receptor beta chains in this list originate from one sample, sequenced in a study of CXCR3-negative and CXCR3-positive naive CD8 T cells. The method, 5' RACE with UMI labels, was used to prepare the TRB cDNA libraries. After re-calling the 5' RACE reads, TCRdb lists one entry per CDR3 protein, DNA absent. The table gives about 41,000 distinct CDR3 sequences; the top ten clones make up 1.5% to 2% of it. Source material: naive CXCR3- CD8+ T cells from blood. Subset described: CD45RO-CCR7+CD27+CD95- naive CD8+ T cells lacking CXCR3 (TNR3-). These receptors were collected from a human donor in good health. Some clones in this sample may be carry-over from other donors' samples.

The chain recombines TRBV19 with TRBJ2-1. Germline lookup yields CDR1 LNHDA and CDR2 SQIVND (reference sequence). The CDR3 loop spans 12 amino acids. CDR3 sequence: CASSIPNNEQFF. The entire variable domain, with the rest obtained from reference TRBV19 and TRBJ2-1, is as follows: DGGITQSPKYLFRKEGQNVTLSCEQNLNHDAMYWYRQDPGQGLRLIYYSQIVNDFQKGDIAEGYSVSREKKESFPLTVTSAQKNPTAFYLCASSIPNNEQFFGPGTRLTVL.

V gene TRBV19 combines with J gene TRBJ1-5. Germline CDR1 is LNHDA and CDR2 is SQIVND (reference sequence). The CDR3 is 13 residues long. CDR3 sequence: CASSMTTNQPQHF.

The rearrangement uses TRBV6-4 and TRBJ2-7; the D call from TCRdb, TRBD1, cannot be confirmed without DNA. The CDR3 spans 16 residues. From germline, CDR1 is MRHNA and CDR2 SNTAGT. CDR3 protein: CASSPPGQPGSYEQYF.

This chain joins TRBV6-5 and TRBJ2-2; TCRdb calls TRBD1, which cannot be checked without DNA. CDR3 length equals 16 residues. CDR1 and CDR2 (germline): MNHEY, SVGAGI. This CDR3 reads CASSYRGQTNTGELFF.

This rearrangement joins TRBV27 to TRBJ2-7. From germline, CDR1 is MNHEY and CDR2 SMNVEV (reference sequence). The length of the CDR3 is 13 residues. The CDR3 protein is CASSFGQVDEQYF.

The chain carries TRBV7-3 and TRBJ2-2; TCRdb returns TRBD1, unconfirmable since there is no DNA. The length of the CDR3 is 13 residues. Germline CDR1 SGHTA, CDR2 FQGTGA. The chain's CDR3 is CASSATGSGELFF.

The V and J genes are TRBV6-6 and TRBJ2-7; lacking DNA, the TRBD1 call made by TCRdb goes unchecked. The germline CDR1 and CDR2 sequences are MNHNY and SVGAGI (reference sequence). The CDR3 is 15 amino acids. This CDR3 is CASSDTGRTSYEQYF.

The chain employs TRBV14 and TRBJ1-2. Germline CDR1 SGHDN, CDR2 FVKESK. CDR3 size: 15 residues. CDR3 protein: CASSQERLSPYGYTF.

The chain links TRBV4-1 to TRBJ2-1; TCRdb's D call of TRBD2 is untestable without DNA. CDR1 and CDR2 (germline): MGHRA, YSYEKL. The CDR3 runs 17 residues. This chain's CDR3 is CASSHLGLADSYNEQFF.

V gene TRBV27 combines with J gene TRBJ2-7. Germline loops: CDR1 MNHEY, CDR2 SMNVEV (reference sequence). This CDR3 has 13 amino acids. The CDR3 loop is CASSLSMGYEQYF.

J is TRBJ1-2 and V is TRBV12-3 or TRBV12-4; TCRdb picks TRBD1, but there is no DNA to check that call. This CDR3 is 14 amino acids long. The CDR3 reads CASIKTGGGIGYTF.

The chain carries TRBV3-1 and TRBJ2-7; TCRdb indicates TRBD1, and absent DNA this call remains unverified. In germline, CDR1 is LGHDT, CDR2 YNNKEL (reference sequence). The CDR3 runs 16 residues. The CDR3: CASSPLEGGDSYEQYF.

This chain links TRBV4-3 with TRBJ1-1. Germline V gene data show CDR1 as LGHNA and CDR2 as YSLEER. The CDR3 contains 15 residues. CDR3 sequence: CASSQDTGVGTEAFF.

The chain employs TRBV15 and TRBJ2-3; TCRdb indicates TRBD1, and absent DNA this call remains unverified. The CDR3 extends over 14 amino acids. From germline, CDR1 is LNHNV and CDR2 YYDKDF (reference sequence). The CDR3 spells CATSRGGATDTQYF.

The chain joins TRBV29-1 to TRBJ2-3. Germline CDR1 and CDR2: SQVTM and ANQGSEA. This CDR3 spans 14 amino acids. CDR3 in amino acids: CSVEVPNYTDTQYF.

The V and J genes are TRBV7-9 and TRBJ2-7; checking the TCRdb D call of TRBD1 is not possible without DNA. This CDR3 has 16 amino acids. In germline, CDR1 is SEHNR, CDR2 FQNEAQ (reference sequence). The CDR3 is CASSTGAGGLALEQYF.

The chain is built from TRBV14 and TRBJ2-7; absent DNA, TCRdb's TRBD1 call cannot be checked. The length of the CDR3 is 14 residues. The V gene's germline CDR1 is SGHDN and CDR2 FVKESK. The CDR3 reads CASQSTQQGYEQYF.

The chain carries TRBV6-5 and TRBJ2-5; the TRBD1 assignment by TCRdb is unverifiable without DNA. This CDR3 contains 13 residues. Germline CDR1 reads MNHEY; CDR2 reads SVGAGI. The CDR3 protein is CASAIRGRETQYF.

The chain recombines TRBV12-3 or TRBV12-4 with TRBJ2-2; TCRdb returns TRBD1, unconfirmable since there is no DNA. The CDR3 runs to 14 residues. The CDR3 loop reads CASSTFRVTGELFF.

The CDR3 sequence is CASSVGVGSEQFF. J is TRBJ2-1 and V is TRBV9; there is no DNA to check the TCRdb D call of TRBD2. Germline CDR1 and CDR2: SGDLS and YYNGEE. The CDR3 has 13 residues. The entire variable domain, with the rest obtained from reference TRBV9 and TRBJ2-1, is as follows: DSGVTQTPKHLITATGQRVTLRCSPRSGDLSVYWYQQSLDQGLQFLIQYYNGEERAKGNILERFSAQQFPDLHSELNLSSLELGDSALYFCASSVGVGSEQFFGPGTRLTVL.

This chain joins TRBV29-1 and TRBJ2-3; TCRdb gives TRBD2 as the D gene, but with no DNA this cannot be confirmed. The CDR3 runs to 16 residues. Germline V gene data show CDR1 as SQVTM and CDR2 as ANQGSEA. The CDR3: CSVEGAVGSSTDTQYF.

The chain joins TRBV29-1 to TRBJ2-1; the TCRdb D gene call, TRBD1, has no DNA to confirm it. Germline CDR1 reads SQVTM; CDR2 reads ANQGSEA. The CDR3 extends over 15 amino acids. This CDR3 is CSVDFGRGPYNEQFF.

The rearrangement uses TRBV7-9 and TRBJ1-2; TCRdb's D call of TRBD1 is untestable without DNA. This CDR3 contains 16 residues. Germline assignment: CDR1 SEHNR and CDR2 FQNEAQ (reference sequence). The CDR3 is CASSLPYGQGNYGYTF.

This chain connects TRBV27 to TRBJ1-1; TCRdb calls TRBD1, which cannot be checked without DNA. CDR3 length equals 14 residues. The germline V gene has CDR1 MNHEY and CDR2 SMNVEV (reference sequence). The chain's CDR3 is CATRGLGGNTEAFF.

V and J are TRBV5-1 and TRBJ2-7; TCRdb gives TRBD1 as the D gene, but with no DNA this cannot be confirmed. CDR1 is SGHRS, CDR2 YFSETQ, per germline. The CDR3 consists of 13 residues. The CDR3 sequence is CASSLAGEDEQYF.